This T cell receptor beta chain was identified in a study of human T cells and chemical hapten exposure. TCRdb redid the calling of the RACE reads with MiXCR, one entry per CDR3 protein. The table includes over 35,000 distinct CDR3 sequences, around 9% detected once. Time point described: patch test 2, 6 weeks after DPC sensitization. Treatment in this sample: therapeutic diphenylcyclopropenone sensitization with weekly scalp DPC. This clonotype was seen ten or more times. The sequence was obtained from a woman between 40 and 55 years old with alopecia areata. Some clones in this sample may be carry-over from other donors' samples. Sequenced material: whole blood, taken in connection with sensitization to the hapten diphenylcyclopropenone (DPC).

The CDR3 sequence: CASSQPAEHNYEQYF. The CDR3 nucleotides are TGCGCCAGCAGCCAACCAGCGGAACATAACTACGAGCAGTACTTC. The rearrangement joins TRBV4-1 to TRBJ2-7; D possibly corresponds to TRBD2 (5 bases). The V and J ends lost 2 bases and 3 bases respectively, with 14 bases between them. This CDR3 is 15 amino acids long. In germline, CDR1 is MGHRA, CDR2 YSYEKL.